Below, 8 T cell receptor beta chains from the same sample are listed, as sequenced in a study of OX40 agonist ivuxolimab in advanced cancers. Method: immunoSEQ multiplex PCR; TCRdb's copy keeps in-frame clones and lacks some. The sample includes 50,000 to 75,000 clones, about 92% of them seen just once. Here the sequenced sample was CD4+ or CD8+ T cells sorted from blood, taken in a trial of the OX40 agonist ivuxolimab. These receptors all stem from an adult with an advanced solid tumor such as melanoma, head and neck, liver or kidney cancer.

The chain links TRBV6-5 to TRBJ1-5, with 9 bases lining up with TRBD1. The CDR3 is 15 amino acids. CDR1 is MNHEY and CDR2 is SVGAGI in the germline V gene. V shed 6 bases, J shed 6 bases, and the junction held 9 bases outside the gene matches. Here the CDR3 DNA reads TGTGCCAGCAGCCGGGGACAGGGAAAAGGTCAGCCCCAGCATTTT. This encodes CASSRGQGKGQPQHF.

The chain is built from TRBV7-9 and TRBJ2-5, with 7 bases matching TRBD2. The CDR3 contains 13 residues. The germline V gene encodes CDR1 SEHNR and CDR2 FQNEAQ (reference sequence). V gave up 1 base and J gave up 4 bases; unmatched junction bases: 0. CDR3 amino acids: CASSLERGETQYF. CDR3 DNA: TGTGCCAGCAGCTTAGAGCGGGGAGAGACCCAGTACTTC.

The V gene is TRBV10-3, the J gene TRBJ1-4; D possibly corresponds to TRBD1 (5 bases). The CDR3 is 15 residues long. CDR1 ENHRY and CDR2 SYGVKD come from the germline V gene. Trimming took off 1 base at V and 5 bases at J, with 11 bases between the two ends. The CDR3 region has the DNA TGTGCCATCAGTGAGTTCCAGGGAGGGAATGAAAAACTGTTTTTT. Protein sequence: CAISEFQGGNEKLFF.

The J gene is TRBJ1-4, the V gene TRBV21-1; TRBD1 reflects the table's D call only, with no check against the DNA. TRBV21-1 is labeled a pseudogene. This CDR3 contains 18 residues. CDR3 region: CASSKEGQGVGSNEKLFF. The DNA for the CDR3 is TGTGCCAGCAGCAAAGAGGGACAGGGGGTTGGGTCTAATGAAAAACTGTTTTTT.

The CDR3 DNA is TGTGCCAGCAGCGTAGAGGGGGCGCACTATGCAGATACGCAGTATTTT. Translated: CASSVEGAHYADTQYF. J is TRBJ2-3 and V is TRBV9, with 7 bases lining up with TRBD1. Germline-derived CDR1 and CDR2 are SGDLS and YYNGEE. The V and J ends lost 0 bases and 4 bases, in that order; junction bases with no gene match: 8. The CDR3 covers 16 residues.

The chain has TRBV6-1 and TRBJ2-3; D gene uncertain. Germline V gives CDR1 MNHNS, CDR2 SASEGT. V lost 6 bases and J lost 6, with 10 bases in between. CDR3 size: 12 residues. CDR3 loop: CASRTLPDTQYF. CDR3 in DNA: TGTGCCAGCAGAACCCTCCCGGATACGCAGTATTTT.

V and J are TRBV5-4 and TRBJ1-1, with TRBD1 identical over 8 bases. CDR3 length: 16 residues. The V segment lost 5 bases and the J segment 1 base; nucleotides outside the gene matches: 10. Germline CDR1 is SGHNT and CDR2 is YYREEE (reference sequence). The CDR3 loop is CASSWRDRGENTEAFF. CDR3 in DNA: TGTGCCAGCAGTTGGAGAGACAGGGGAGAGAACACTGAAGCTTTCTTT.

The V and J genes are TRBV18 and TRBJ2-3, with 7 bases identical to TRBD2. The CDR3 runs to 15 residues. Germline V gene data show CDR1 as KGHSH and CDR2 as LQKENI. The V gene end was trimmed by 6 bases and the J gene end by 1 base; junction bases not matched to a gene: 7. The DNA for the CDR3 is TGTGCCAGCTCGCAAACTAGCGTTGGCACAGATACGCAGTATTTT. Protein: CASSQTSVGTDTQYF. Using reference TRBV18 and TRBJ2-3 for the parts outside the CDR3, the full variable domain is NAGVMQNPRHLVRRRGQEARLRCSPMKGHSHVYWYRQLPEEGLKFMVYLQKENIIDESGMPKERFSAEFPKEGPSILRIQQVVRGDSAAYFCASSQTSVGTDTQYFGPGTRLTVL.